This T cell receptor beta chain was identified in a study of blood T cells in healthy people across ages. General observations from the study: Leaving the PBMCs unsorted stopped any conclusive comparison of naive versus antigen-experienced cells. Per million T cells, the diversity of TCR beta decreased roughly linearly as age advanced.

Primers used in a second PCR of roughly 7 to 11 cycles were a sample-barcoded 5' primer and a J-beta primer mix. TCRdb processed the 5' RACE reads anew with MiXCR; each CDR3 protein has one entry. The repertoire consists of around 870,000 distinct CDR3 sequences, with under 30% occurring once and the leading ten covering about 18%. As to this clonotype: The antigen is unknown.

This receptor was identified in a woman over 75 in good health. What was sequenced was blood.

The chain's CDR3 is CASSPPGAGGAYTQYF. CDR3 coding DNA: TGTGCCAGCTCACCACCGGGGGCAGGGGGCGCATATACGCAGTATTTT. The chain combines TRBV18 with TRBJ2-3; 8 bases agree with TRBD1. This CDR3 has 16 residues. Germline assignment: CDR1 KGHSH and CDR2 LQKENI. Germline trimming cut 0 bases from V and 7 bases from J; bases unmatched to any gene: 9.